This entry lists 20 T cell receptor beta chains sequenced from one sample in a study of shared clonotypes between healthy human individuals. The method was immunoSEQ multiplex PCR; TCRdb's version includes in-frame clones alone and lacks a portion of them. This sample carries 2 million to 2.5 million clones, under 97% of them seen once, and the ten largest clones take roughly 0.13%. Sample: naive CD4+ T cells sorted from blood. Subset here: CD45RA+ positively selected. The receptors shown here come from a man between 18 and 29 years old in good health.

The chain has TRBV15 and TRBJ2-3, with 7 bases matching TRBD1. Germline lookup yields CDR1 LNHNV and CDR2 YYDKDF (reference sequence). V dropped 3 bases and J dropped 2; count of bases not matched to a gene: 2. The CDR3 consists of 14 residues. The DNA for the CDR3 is TGTGCCACCAGCAGGGGACAGTCCACAGATACGCAGTATTTT. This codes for CATSRGQSTDTQYF.

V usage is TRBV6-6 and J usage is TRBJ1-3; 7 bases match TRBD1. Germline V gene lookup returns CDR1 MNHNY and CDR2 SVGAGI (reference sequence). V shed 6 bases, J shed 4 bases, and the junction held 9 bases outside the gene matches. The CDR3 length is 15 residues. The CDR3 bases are TGTGCCAGCAGAACGATTGACAGGGACGGAAACACCATATATTTT. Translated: CASRTIDRDGNTIYF.

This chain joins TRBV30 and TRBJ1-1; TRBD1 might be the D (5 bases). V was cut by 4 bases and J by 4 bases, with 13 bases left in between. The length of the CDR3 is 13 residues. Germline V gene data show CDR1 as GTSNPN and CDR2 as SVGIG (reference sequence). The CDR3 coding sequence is TGTGCCTGGACCCACGGGGGGGGCACTGAAGCTTTCTTT. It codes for CAWTHGGGTEAFF.

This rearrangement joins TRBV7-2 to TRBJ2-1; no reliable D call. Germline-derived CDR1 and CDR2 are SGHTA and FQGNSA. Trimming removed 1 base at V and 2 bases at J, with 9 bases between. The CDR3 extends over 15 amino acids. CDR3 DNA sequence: TGTGCCAGCAGCTTAGGCCTAACCGCCTACAATGAGCAGTTCTTC. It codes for CASSLGLTAYNEQFF.

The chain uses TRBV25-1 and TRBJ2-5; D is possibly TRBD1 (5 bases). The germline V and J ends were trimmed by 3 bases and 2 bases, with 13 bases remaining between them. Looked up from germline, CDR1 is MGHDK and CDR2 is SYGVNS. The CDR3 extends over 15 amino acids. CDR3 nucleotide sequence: TGTGCCAGCAGTGATCTAGGCAGGGATCAAGAGACCCAGTACTTC. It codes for CASSDLGRDQETQYF.

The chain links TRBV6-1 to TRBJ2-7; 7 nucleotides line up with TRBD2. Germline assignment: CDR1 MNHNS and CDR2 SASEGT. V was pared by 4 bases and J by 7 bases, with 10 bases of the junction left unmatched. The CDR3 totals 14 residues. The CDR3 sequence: CASSALGGSGEQYF. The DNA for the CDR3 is TGTGCCAGCAGTGCCCTGGGGGGGTCGGGGGAGCAGTACTTC.

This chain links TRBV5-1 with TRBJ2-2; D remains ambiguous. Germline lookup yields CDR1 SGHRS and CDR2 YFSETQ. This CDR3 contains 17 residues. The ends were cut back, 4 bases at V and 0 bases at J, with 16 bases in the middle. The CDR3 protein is CASSTLWIGANTGELFF. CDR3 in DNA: TGCGCCAGCAGCACCCTGTGGATCGGCGCGAACACCGGGGAGCTGTTTTTT.

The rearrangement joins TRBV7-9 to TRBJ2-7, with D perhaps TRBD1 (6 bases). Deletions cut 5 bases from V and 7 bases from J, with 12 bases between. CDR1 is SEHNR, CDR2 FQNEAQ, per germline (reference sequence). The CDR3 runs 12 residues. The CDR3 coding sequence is TGTGCCAGCAGCAACACAGGGTTAGAGCAGTACTTC. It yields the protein CASSNTGLEQYF.

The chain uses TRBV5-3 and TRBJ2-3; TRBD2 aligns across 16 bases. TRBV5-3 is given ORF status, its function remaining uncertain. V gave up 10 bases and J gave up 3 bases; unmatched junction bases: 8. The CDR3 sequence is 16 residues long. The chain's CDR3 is CAGPGLAGGMTDTQYF. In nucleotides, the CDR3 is TGTGCCGGACCGGGACTAGCGGGAGGGATGACAGATACGCAGTATTTT.

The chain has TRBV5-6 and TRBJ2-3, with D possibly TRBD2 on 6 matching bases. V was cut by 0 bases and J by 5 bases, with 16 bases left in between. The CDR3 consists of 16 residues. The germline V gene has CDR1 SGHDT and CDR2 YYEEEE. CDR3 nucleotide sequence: TGTGCCAGCAGCTTGGCCGGGGGACCTACGGTAGATACGCAGTATTTT. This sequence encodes CASSLAGGPTVDTQYF.

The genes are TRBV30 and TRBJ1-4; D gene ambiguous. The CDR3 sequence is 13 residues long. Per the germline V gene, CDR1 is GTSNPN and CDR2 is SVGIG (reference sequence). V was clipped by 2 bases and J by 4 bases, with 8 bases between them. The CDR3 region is CAWSIGNNEKLFF. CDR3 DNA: TGTGCCTGGAGTATAGGCAATAATGAAAAACTGTTTTTT.

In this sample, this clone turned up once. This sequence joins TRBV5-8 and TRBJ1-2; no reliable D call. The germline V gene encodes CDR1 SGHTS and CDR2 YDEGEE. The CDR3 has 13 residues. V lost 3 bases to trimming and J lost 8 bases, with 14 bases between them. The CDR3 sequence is CASSSLRRRGYTF. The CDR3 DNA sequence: TGTGCCAGCAGCTCTTTACGACGGAGAGGCTACACCTTC.

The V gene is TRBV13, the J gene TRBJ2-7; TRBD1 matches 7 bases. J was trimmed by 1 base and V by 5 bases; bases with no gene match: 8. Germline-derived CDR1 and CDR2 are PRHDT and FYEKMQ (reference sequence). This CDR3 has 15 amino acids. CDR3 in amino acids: CASSAGGGRSYEQYF. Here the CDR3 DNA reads TGTGCCAGCAGCGCAGGGGGTGGCCGTTCCTACGAGCAGTACTTC.

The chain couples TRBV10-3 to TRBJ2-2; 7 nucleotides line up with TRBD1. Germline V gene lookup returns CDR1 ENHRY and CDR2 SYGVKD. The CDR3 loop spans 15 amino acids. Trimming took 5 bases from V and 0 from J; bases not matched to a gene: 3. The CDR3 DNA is TGTGCCATCAGTACCGGGACAGCGAACACCGGGGAGCTGTTTTTT. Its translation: CAISTGTANTGELFF.

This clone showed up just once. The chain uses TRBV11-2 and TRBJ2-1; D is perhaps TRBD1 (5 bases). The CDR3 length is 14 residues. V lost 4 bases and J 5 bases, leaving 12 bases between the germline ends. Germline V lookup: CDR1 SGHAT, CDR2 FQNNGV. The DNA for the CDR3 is TGTGCCAGCAGCTCACGGCCAGGGAACAATGAGCAGTTCTTC. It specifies CASSSRPGNNEQFF.

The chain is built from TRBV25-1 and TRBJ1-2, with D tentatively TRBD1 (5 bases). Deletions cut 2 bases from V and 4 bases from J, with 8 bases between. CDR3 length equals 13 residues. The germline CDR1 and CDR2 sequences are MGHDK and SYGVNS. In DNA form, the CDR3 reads TGTGCCAGCAGTGAAGGGACTTTCTATGGCTACACCTTC. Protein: CASSEGTFYGYTF.

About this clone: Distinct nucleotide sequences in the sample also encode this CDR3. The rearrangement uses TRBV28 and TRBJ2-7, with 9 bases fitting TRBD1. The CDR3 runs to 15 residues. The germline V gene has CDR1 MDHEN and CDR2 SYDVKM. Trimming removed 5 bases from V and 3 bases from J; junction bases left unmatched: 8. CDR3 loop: CASSLPGQGNYEQYF. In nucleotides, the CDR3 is TGTGCCAGCAGTCTACCGGGACAGGGTAACTACGAGCAGTACTTC.

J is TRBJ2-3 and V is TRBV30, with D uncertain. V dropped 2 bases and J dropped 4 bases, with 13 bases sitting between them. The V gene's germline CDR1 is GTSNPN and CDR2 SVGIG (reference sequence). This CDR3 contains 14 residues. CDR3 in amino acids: CAWSRAEWADTQYF. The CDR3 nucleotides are TGTGCCTGGAGTAGGGCAGAGTGGGCAGATACGCAGTATTTT.

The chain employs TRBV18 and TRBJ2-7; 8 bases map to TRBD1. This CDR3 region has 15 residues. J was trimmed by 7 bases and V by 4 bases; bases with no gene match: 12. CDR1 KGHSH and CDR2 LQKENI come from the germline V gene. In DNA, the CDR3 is TGTGCCAGCTCACAAAAAGGGACAGGAGAAACAGAGCAGTACTTC. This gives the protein CASSQKGTGETEQYF. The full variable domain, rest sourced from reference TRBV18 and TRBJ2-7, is NAGVMQNPRHLVRRRGQEARLRCSPMKGHSHVYWYRQLPEEGLKFMVYLQKENIIDESGMPKERFSAEFPKEGPSILRIQQVVRGDSAAYFCASSQKGTGETEQYFGPGTRLTVT.

CDR3 DNA sequence: TGTGCCTGGAGTATCAGGGGGCTGAGTGGAAACACCATATATTTT. Its protein is CAWSIRGLSGNTIYF. The chain employs TRBV30 and TRBJ1-3; 8 bases align to TRBD1. The CDR3 extends over 15 amino acids. The germline CDR1 and CDR2 sequences are GTSNPN and SVGIG (reference sequence). Unmatched junction bases numbered 6, after V lost 2 bases and J lost 3 bases.